This T cell receptor (beta chain) was identified in a study of PD-1 blockade in classical Hodgkin lymphoma. Time point of the sample: newly diagnosed, previously untreated cHL patient sample. Purified CD4+ T cells were obtained from thawed PBMCs through magnetic negative selection. Peripheral samples used as comparators were newly diagnosed, untreated classical Hodgkin lymphoma PBMCs. The data were produced by immunoSEQ multiplex PCR, yet TCRdb's version contains in-frame clones alone and is incomplete. The sample has about 36,000 clones; approximately 90% are singletons. Sequencing was carried out using CD4+ T cells from blood. The receptor's source is a human donor with classical Hodgkin lymphoma.

The CDR3 sequence is CASSTGEQYF. The DNA of the CDR3 is TGTGCCAGCAGTACGGGGGAGCAGTACTTC. The gene calls are TRBV11-2 and TRBJ2-7; a weak D match, TRBD2 (5 bases). There are 10 residues in the CDR3. Germline-derived CDR1 and CDR2 are SGHAT and FQNNGV. V was trimmed by 6 bases and J by 7 bases, leaving 7 bases between them. Filled out from reference TRBV11-2 and TRBJ2-7, the complete variable domain reads EAGVAQSPRYKIIEKRQSVAFWCNPISGHATLYWYQQILGQGPKLLIQFQNNGVVDDSQLPKDRFSAERLKGVDSTLKIQPAKLEDSAVYLCASSTGEQYFGPGTRLTVT.